Given below is one T cell receptor beta chain in context. Its antigen is as yet unknown. TCRdb keeps only in-frame clones here, not all; method: immunoSEQ multiplex PCR. The table has 150,000 to 200,000 clones, about 91% seen once. This CDR3 region has 18 residues. Per germline, CDR1 SGDLS and CDR2 YYNGEE. V dropped 4 bases and J dropped 4; count of bases not matched to a gene: 12. The data were obtained in a study of T cell responses to AZD1222 COVID-19 vaccine. Points from the study as a whole: Spike-specific TCR depth and breadth grew after two AZD1222 doses.

The clonotype comes from an adult who received the AZD1222 COVID-19 vaccine. The chain links TRBV9 to TRBJ2-1, with 12 bases lining up with TRBD2. The sample in question was peripheral blood, obtained 28 days after the second AZD1222 dose. The CDR3 bases are TGTGCCAGCAGCCAAAAAACTAGCGGGGGGCCTTCATACAATGAGCAGTTCTTC. It codes for CASSQKTSGGPSYNEQFF.